The clone carrying this T cell receptor beta chain was observed at least ten times. Its antigen is unidentified. This sample is drawn from a study of T cells in Graves' hyperthyroidism and ophthalmopathy. Amplified regions were TCR beta CDR3 sequences from RNA transcripts. The primer set for the first-round RT-PCR of the TCR CDR3 was HTBI. TCRdb ran MiXCR on the multiplex PCR reads and lists one entry per CDR3 protein. The sample has a few hundred thousand distinct CDR3 sequences, 13% to 15% seen once; the top ten hold under 20%. Findings and caveats of the study: Blood shared most expanded thyroid clonotypes above 0.001.

The length of the CDR3 is 13 residues. Germline CDR1 reads MNHNS; CDR2 reads SASEGT. J lost 6 bases, V lost 10 bases, and 4 bases had no gene match. Stable Graves' hyperthyroidism denoted no ophthalmopathy progression over 18 months. The receptor was isolated from a woman aged 18-30 years with Graves' hyperthyroidism. Material: blood. J is TRBJ2-1 and V is TRBV6-1, with 12 bases matching TRBD2. The CDR3, as DNA: TGTGCCACCCGGACTAGCGGGATCAATGAGCAGTTCTTC. Translating gives CATRTSGINEQFF.